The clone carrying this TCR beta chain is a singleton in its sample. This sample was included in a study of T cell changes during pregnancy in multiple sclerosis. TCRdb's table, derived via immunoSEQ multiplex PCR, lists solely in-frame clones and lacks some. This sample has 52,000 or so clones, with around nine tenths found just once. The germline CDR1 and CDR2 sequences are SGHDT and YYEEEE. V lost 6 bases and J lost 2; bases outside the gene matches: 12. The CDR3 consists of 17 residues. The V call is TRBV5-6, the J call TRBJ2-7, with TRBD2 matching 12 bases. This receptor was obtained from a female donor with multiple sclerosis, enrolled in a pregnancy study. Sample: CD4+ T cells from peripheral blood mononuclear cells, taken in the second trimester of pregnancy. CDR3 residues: CASNRLAGAKGAYEQYF. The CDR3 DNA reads TGTGCCAGCAACAGACTAGCGGGGGCGAAAGGAGCCTACGAGCAGTACTTC.